The table lists the clone carrying this T cell receptor (beta chain) with a few counts. The sample belongs to a study of blood T cell repertoires in COVID-19. Study-wide background: Samples came from the United States, Italy and Spain, spanning acute and convalescent COVID-19. T cells, B-cell-depleted T cells, or PBMCs supplied cDNA or gDNA.

Per the original data handling: Amplification of reference gene primers provided the estimated nucleated cell counts. The data were produced by immunoSEQ multiplex PCR, yet TCRdb's version contains in-frame clones alone and is incomplete. V and J calls and clone size are copied from that table; D and trimming were computed from the DNA. The sample shows 300,000 to 450,000 clones, less than 85% of them seen only once. This CDR3 has 13 amino acids. Germline V gene lookup returns CDR1 SGHKS and CDR2 YYEKEE (reference sequence). Trimming at V came to 0 bases and at J to 5 bases, leaving 1 base not matched to a gene.

Specimen: peripheral blood. The clonotype was recovered from a woman between 18 and 29 years old with acute or convalescent COVID-19. V gene TRBV5-5 combines with J gene TRBJ1-1; 7 bases are shared with TRBD1. The CDR3: CASSLVQGTEAFF. CDR3 coding DNA: TGTGCCAGCAGCTTGGTACAGGGGACTGAAGCTTTCTTT. Together with reference TRBV5-5 and TRBJ1-1, the CDR3 gives the full variable domain: DAGVTQSPTHLIKTRGQQVTLRCSPISGHKSVSWYQQVLGQGPQFIFQYYEKEERGRGNFPDRFSARQFPNYSSELNVNALLLGDSALYLCASSLVQGTEAFFGQGTRLTVV.